Below, 28 T cell receptor beta chains from the same sample are listed, as sequenced in a study of early T cells in non-severe SARS-CoV-2 infection. TCRdb re-analysed the 5' RACE reads in MiXCR, keeping a single row per CDR3 protein. Among 50,000 to 80,000 distinct CDR3 sequences, about 10% were seen once, and the ten largest hold around an eighth. Specimen: whole blood, collected at baseline. The receptors stem from an adult who was a healthcare worker with PCR-confirmed SARS-CoV-2 infection or an uninfected control (not recorded which).

The V gene is TRBV6-5, the J gene TRBJ2-1; D may correspond to TRBD1 or TRBD2 (5 bases each). V was trimmed by 6 bases and J by 6 bases, leaving 15 bases between them. Per the germline V gene, CDR1 is MNHEY and CDR2 is SVGAGI. The CDR3 runs to 14 residues. The CDR3 region has the DNA TGTGCCAGCAGAAAGAGGGGAGAACCCAATGAGCAGTTCTTC. Translation: CASRKRGEPNEQFF.

This clonotype has ten or more counts. V and J are TRBV6-5 and TRBJ1-6; D possibly corresponds to TRBD1 (6 bases). The CDR3 has 15 residues. Trimming took 8 bases from V and 9 from J, leaving 20 bases between them. Looked up from germline, CDR1 is MNHEY and CDR2 is SVGAGI. The CDR3 DNA sequence: TGTGCCAGCGGACGAACGGGGGGCACTGGTTCACCCCTCCACTTT. Encoded protein: CASGRTGGTGSPLHF.

This clonotype has a count of ten or more. The chain employs TRBV3-1 and TRBJ2-1; D unclear. There are 14 residues in the CDR3. In germline, CDR1 is LGHDT, CDR2 YNNKEL (reference sequence). Trimming removed 4 bases from V and 5 bases from J, with 12 bases in between. The CDR3 region is CASSPEPANNEQFF. The CDR3, as DNA: TGTGCCAGCAGCCCCGAACCGGCCAACAATGAGCAGTTCTTC.

This clonotype occurred a few times. The V call is TRBV6-1, the J call TRBJ1-4; TRBD1 is a possible D gene (5 bases). This CDR3 has 15 residues. CDR1 and CDR2 (germline): MNHNS, SASEGT. V lost 3 bases to trimming and J lost 7 bases, with 15 bases between them. CDR3 DNA: TGTGCCAGCAGTGACGGGGGTAGGGGTGTTGAAAAACTGTTTTTT. The encoded protein is CASSDGGRGVEKLFF.

In this sample, this clonotype turned up a few times. Here the CDR3 reads CASSPSTGTPSTDTQYF. The CDR3 DNA is TGTGCCAGCTCACCCAGTACCGGGACTCCATCGACAGATACGCAGTATTTT. The J gene is TRBJ2-3, the V gene TRBV18; possible D gene TRBD2, 6 bases. This CDR3 spans 17 amino acids. V was trimmed by 3 bases and J by 3 bases, leaving 19 bases between them. Germline loops: CDR1 KGHSH, CDR2 LQKENI. Using reference TRBV18 and TRBJ2-3 for the parts outside the CDR3, the full variable domain is NAGVMQNPRHLVRRRGQEARLRCSPMKGHSHVYWYRQLPEEGLKFMVYLQKENIIDESGMPKERFSAEFPKEGPSILRIQQVVRGDSAAYFCASSPSTGTPSTDTQYFGPGTRLTVL.

The CDR3 sequence: CASSVNEHEQYF. The CDR3 nucleotides are TGTGCCAGCAGCGTAAATGAGCACGAGCAGTACTTC. The chain joins TRBV9 to TRBJ2-7, with unresolved D. There are 12 residues in the CDR3. CDR1 is SGDLS and CDR2 is YYNGEE in the germline V gene. V gave up 1 base and J gave up 5 bases, with 7 bases separating them.

This clonotype was detected many times. CDR3 DNA: TGCAGTGGGAAGGGAGGATTTCAAGAGACCCAGTACTTC. The encoded protein is CSGKGGFQETQYF. This chain joins TRBV20-1 and TRBJ2-5; possible D gene TRBD2, 6 bases. Germline-derived CDR1 and CDR2 are DFQATT and SNEGSKA (reference sequence). Trimming cost V 7 bases and J 2 bases, with 14 bases left between them. The CDR3 consists of 13 residues.

This clonotype occurred a few times. V and J are TRBV7-8 and TRBJ2-7, with D possibly matching TRBD1 (5 bases). The CDR3 runs 12 residues. Germline values: CDR1 SGHVS, CDR2 FQNEAQ. Trimming stripped 5 bases from V and 9 bases from J, with 14 bases between. The CDR3 is CASSPDIIGQYF. The DNA of the CDR3 is TGTGCCAGCAGCCCGGACATCATCGGGCAGTACTTC.

Comment on this clonotype: This sequence may be a read error, since a much larger clone differs from it by one base. V gene TRBV6-1 combines with J gene TRBJ2-7, with D tentatively TRBD1 or TRBD2 (5 bases each). Germline CDR1 and CDR2: MNHNS and SASEGT. The CDR3 sequence is 14 residues long. The CDR3 coding sequence is TGTGCCAGCAGTAGGACGAGGGGAGCCTACGACCAGTACTTC. The encoded protein is CASSRTRGAYDQYF.

This clonotype was recorded a few times. The CDR3 bases are TGTGCCAGCAGCTTCATCGGGGGGCGTGATGAAGCTTTCTTT. This sequence encodes CASSFIGGRDEAFF. The gene calls are TRBV5-6 and TRBJ1-1, with D possibly matching TRBD1 (6 bases). V lost 2 bases to trimming and J lost 7 bases, with 15 bases between them. Germline V gives CDR1 SGHDT, CDR2 YYEEEE. The CDR3 extends over 14 amino acids.

This clonotype was observed at least ten times. The rearrangement uses TRBV7-2 and TRBJ2-3, with D possibly being TRBD2 (6 bases). Trimming left V 5 bases short and J 2 bases short, with 17 bases between. Germline V gene sequence: CDR1 SGHTA, CDR2 FQGNSA. The CDR3 totals 16 residues. CDR3 sequence (DNA): TGTGCCAGCAGCCCTACCCCGGGACTCTTCACAGATACGCAGTATTTT. Translated: CASSPTPGLFTDTQYF.

Sample share makes this clonotype medium-sized (0.01 to 0.1%). The chain combines TRBV9 with TRBJ1-1; 8 bases map to TRBD1. The CDR3 runs to 15 residues. V lost 4 bases to trimming and J lost 5 bases; unmatched junction nucleotides: 10. CDR1 is SGDLS, CDR2 YYNGEE, per germline. The CDR3 spells CASSPIFDRGTEAFF. The CDR3 DNA sequence: TGTGCCAGCAGCCCTATATTCGACAGGGGTACTGAAGCTTTCTTT.

This clonotype was seen repeatedly, ten times or more. The chain has TRBV12-3 or TRBV12-4 and TRBJ1-2, with D unclear. V dropped 2 bases and J dropped 5 bases, with 12 bases sitting between them. This CDR3 comprises 14 residues. CDR3 region: CASSLSYNGYGYTF. The CDR3 DNA reads TGTGCCAGCAGTTTAAGTTACAACGGATATGGCTACACCTTC.

The V gene is TRBV7-2, the J gene TRBJ2-7; D is unclear. There are 16 residues in the CDR3. The germline V and J ends were trimmed by 1 base and 0 bases, with 13 bases remaining between them. Germline V gene data show CDR1 as SGHTA and CDR2 as FQGNSA. CDR3 DNA: TGTGCCAGCAGCTTAGAATCAGGCCGTCCCTCCTACGAGCAGTACTTC. Translation gives CASSLESGRPSYEQYF.

The chain combines TRBV10-3 with TRBJ2-1; 10 positions match TRBD1. Germline lookup yields CDR1 ENHRY and CDR2 SYGVKD. This CDR3 contains 14 residues. V gave up 5 bases and J gave up 6 bases; unmatched junction bases: 4. CDR3 in amino acids: CAISHGQGVNEQFF. In DNA form, the CDR3 reads TGTGCCATCAGTCACGGACAGGGGGTCAATGAGCAGTTCTTC.

The sample holds a few counts of this clonotype. This chain connects TRBV2 to TRBJ1-6; 8 nucleotides align to TRBD1. Unmatched junction bases numbered 7, after V lost 7 bases and J lost 8 bases. The CDR3 contains 14 residues. In germline, CDR1 is SNHLY, CDR2 FYNNEI. Written as DNA, the CDR3 is TGTGCCAGCACTCCGACAGGGGCGGATTCACCCCTCCACTTT. It translates to CASTPTGADSPLHF.

This clonotype was observed at least ten times. CDR3 in DNA: TGCAGTGCTACGGGACGTCCCTACGAGCAGTACTTC. Translating gives CSATGRPYEQYF. This sequence joins TRBV20-1 and TRBJ2-7, with D possibly called TRBD1 or TRBD2 (5 bases each). The CDR3 contains 12 residues. Germline CDR1 and CDR2: DFQATT and SNEGSKA (reference sequence). Trimming took off 4 bases at V and 2 bases at J, with 9 bases between the two ends.

This clonotype has only one observation. V usage is TRBV6-2 or TRBV6-3 and J usage is TRBJ2-3, with D uncertain. Germline lookup yields CDR1 MNHEY and CDR2 SVGEGT. The CDR3 loop spans 15 amino acids. V dropped 7 bases and J dropped 4 bases, with 18 bases sitting between them. CDR3 coding DNA: TGTGCCAGCACCCCACATTCGAGTACGCCAGATACGCAGTATTTT. The encoded protein is CASTPHSSTPDTQYF.

This clonotype was seen only a few times. V gene TRBV20-1 combines with J gene TRBJ1-2; D not certain. The CDR3 covers 16 residues. The V end lost 0 bases, the J end lost 0 bases, and 14 bases lay between the germline ends. Looked up from germline, CDR1 is DFQATT and CDR2 is SNEGSKA (reference sequence). CDR3 loop: CSARDSTITANYGYTF. CDR3 DNA sequence: TGCAGTGCTAGAGATTCGACCATTACAGCTAACTATGGCTACACCTTC.

This clonotype was picked up a small number of times. V usage is TRBV11-2 and J usage is TRBJ2-1; no clear D gene. The CDR3 is 13 residues long. Per germline, CDR1 SGHAT and CDR2 FQNNGV. Trimming left V 0 bases short and J 6 bases short, with 6 bases between. The CDR3 nucleotides are TGTGCCAGCAGCTTAGATACAGCCAATGAGCAGTTCTTC. Its protein is CASSLDTANEQFF.

The chain recombines TRBV12-3 or TRBV12-4 with TRBJ1-3; D not certain. Trimming pared 5 bases from V and 0 bases from J, leaving 5 bases between. The CDR3 has 13 residues. The CDR3 coding sequence is TGTGCCAGCAGTACGAGCTCTGGAAACACCATATATTTT. This codes for CASSTSSGNTIYF.

As DNA, the CDR3 is TGCAGTGCTACACGGAGGGGGCGCAGCGAGACCCAGTACTTC. Protein: CSATRRGRSETQYF. This chain links TRBV20-1 with TRBJ2-5, with D perhaps matching TRBD1 (7 bases). Germline CDR1 and CDR2: DFQATT and SNEGSKA (reference sequence). The V gene lost 4 bases and the J gene lost 5 bases, with 17 bases spanning the gap. The CDR3 runs to 14 residues.

The chain combines TRBV6-5 with TRBJ2-7; 9 positions agree with TRBD1. The CDR3 has 15 amino acids. Germline V gene sequence: CDR1 MNHEY, CDR2 SVGAGI. V lost 2 bases, J lost 3 bases, and 5 bases stayed unmatched. CDR3 in amino acids: CASSYPPGQGYEQYF. Here the CDR3 DNA reads TGTGCCAGCAGTTACCCGCCGGGACAGGGCTACGAGCAGTACTTC.

This clonotype has more than one count but fewer than ten. The chain couples TRBV10-3 to TRBJ1-1; D remains unclear. Germline V gene data show CDR1 as ENHRY and CDR2 as SYGVKD. The CDR3 sequence is 14 residues long. V was cut by 5 bases and J by 6 bases, with 16 bases left in between. In DNA form, the CDR3 reads TGTGCCATCAGTCCGCCGACTGCCGCGGCTGAAGCTTTCTTT. Protein product: CAISPPTAAAEAFF.

The genes are TRBV7-3 and TRBJ2-2; D gene uncertain. Germline-derived CDR1 and CDR2 are SGHTA and FQGTGA. This CDR3 is built from 15 residues. V dropped 2 bases and J dropped 5 bases, with 12 bases sitting between them. In DNA form, the CDR3 reads TGTGCCAGCAGCTTATCCCCAGTTGGGACCGGGGAGCTGTTTTTT. Translated, it gives CASSLSPVGTGELFF.

This clonotype appeared a few times. The chain uses TRBV6-6 and TRBJ2-1, with a weak D call TRBD1 (5 bases). The germline CDR1 and CDR2 sequences are MNHNY and SVGAGI (reference sequence). V was shortened by 8 bases and J by 6 bases, with 14 bases between the two germline ends. CDR3 length: 13 residues. The CDR3 spells CASGALGPNEQFF. The CDR3 coding sequence is TGTGCCAGCGGGGCCTTAGGCCCCAATGAGCAGTTCTTC.

The chain joins TRBV10-3 to TRBJ2-2; no definite D call. Trimming cost V 0 bases and J 6 bases, with 5 bases left between them. The CDR3 runs to 13 residues. CDR1 is ENHRY, CDR2 SYGVKD, per germline. The CDR3 DNA reads as TGTGCCATCAGTGAGTCACGGTCCGGGGAGCTGTTTTTT. Its protein product is CAISESRSGELFF.

This clonotype was recorded many times. V is TRBV7-8 and J is TRBJ1-3, with 8 bases that match TRBD1. V gave up 5 bases and J gave up 0 bases; unmatched junction bases: 15. Looked up from germline, CDR1 is SGHVS and CDR2 is FQNEAQ. The CDR3 is made up of 19 amino acids. This CDR3 is CASSPLTGAAQTSGNTIYF. The CDR3 DNA reads TGTGCCAGCAGCCCCCTGACAGGGGCCGCTCAAACCTCTGGAAACACCATATATTTT.